The clone carrying this T cell receptor (beta chain) showed up just a few times. These data come from a study of human T cells and chemical hapten exposure. Documented time point: pre-sensitization, week 0. The treatment denotes: therapeutic diphenylcyclopropenone sensitization with weekly scalp DPC. A single record per CDR3 protein comes from TCRdb applying MiXCR to the RACE reads. The table records about 92,000 distinct CDR3 sequences, 9.6% of them present only once. Trimming cost V 8 bases and J 5 bases, with 16 bases left between them. The CDR3 length is 14 residues. Looked up from germline, CDR1 is LNHDA and CDR2 is SQIVND (reference sequence).

This clonotype was obtained from a middle-aged woman with alopecia areata. Some clones in this sample may be carry-over from other donors' samples. The sample consisted of whole blood, taken in connection with sensitization to the hapten diphenylcyclopropenone (DPC). The rearrangement links TRBV19 to TRBJ2-1, with D possibly being TRBD1 or TRBD2 (5 bases each). CDR3 nucleotide sequence: TGTGCCAGTGACTTGGGACGGCCAGACAATGAGCAGTTCTTC. It translates to CASDLGRPDNEQFF.